This T cell receptor beta chain is drawn from a study of sequential checkpoint blockade in melanoma. Specified treatment: randomized to nivolumab then ipilimumab (arm A) or the reverse (arm B). None of the patients previously received DNA-damaging chemotherapy. Sorted cells were live CD3+CD8+, lacking CD19 and CD56, from PBMCs. The CDR3 covers 14 residues. Germline V gene sequence: CDR1 MGHRA, CDR2 YSYEKL. The V end lost 4 bases, the J end lost 3 bases, and 10 bases lay between the germline ends. Clones were sequenced by immunoSEQ multiplex PCR, and TCRdb holds only the in-frame ones, with some missing. The data show some 6,000 clones, around half seen once.

Sequences were derived from CD8+ T cells sorted from blood (inferred from file names), sampled from a patient given nivolumab and ipilimumab in sequence. This TCR derives from a human donor with melanoma. This chain uses TRBV4-1 with TRBJ1-3; D is undetermined. CDR3: CASSPLPGGNTIYF. The CDR3 nucleotides are TGCGCCAGCAGCCCTCTTCCCGGTGGAAACACCATATATTTT.